This T cell receptor beta chain came from a study of CD8+ T cells in alopecia areata. For the study at large: The drug, oral tofacitinib, was given to treated patients at 5 to 10 mg twice daily.

Notes on the study in general: Just one nonresponder means the tie between baseline CD8+ expansion and response stays uncertain. Many expanded lesional clones persisted during tofacitinib (in both scalp and blood). Clonality exceeded that of normal scalp in lesional scalp, most notably in alopecia totalis/universalis.

Sample treatment: oral pan-JAK inhibitor, 5-10 mg twice daily. Trimming removed 6 bases at V and 11 bases at J, with 17 bases between. CDR1 and CDR2 (germline): MGHDK, SYGVNS. The CDR3 sequence is 13 residues long. Turning to this clone: The antigen is not known.

Extraction of RNA preceded its reverse transcription into cDNA, which served as the sequencing template. This table comes from immunoSEQ multiplex PCR, and its TCRdb copy is limited to in-frame clones, with some not included. Found here are about 190,000 clones, roughly 50% of them singletons; the top ten hold 10% to 15%. The sample here was CD8+ T cells sorted from blood, taken at week 24, from a patient treated with tofacitinib. V is TRBV25-1 and J is TRBJ1-5, with TRBD1 as a possible D gene (5 bases). The clonotype was recovered from a human donor with alopecia areata. CDR3 protein: CASSGTFRPAQHF. The CDR3, as DNA: TGTGCCAGCAGCGGGACCTTCAGACCGGCCCAGCATTTT. Full variable domain (missing parts from reference TRBV25-1 and TRBJ1-5): EADIYQTPRYLVIGTGKKITLECSQTMGHDKMYWYQQDPGMELHLIHYSYGVNSTEKGDLSSESTVSRIRTEHFPLTLESARPSHTSQYLCASSGTFRPAQHFGDGTRLSIL.